The 12 T cell receptor beta chains in this list originate from one sample, sequenced in a study of radiation and T cells in renal cell carcinoma. The protocol was immunoSEQ multiplex PCR, while the TCRdb copy is restricted to in-frame clones and leaves out a portion. Here the sample spans around 180,000 clones, around 90% being singletons. Time point: blood 4 weeks post-SBRT, at nephrectomy. This sample's treatment: 15 Gy SBRT to primary tumor, nephrectomy 4 weeks later. The sample in question was blood, obtained from a patient whose treatment included radiotherapy and nephrectomy. These receptors were obtained from a woman between 50 and 59 years old with renal cell carcinoma.

The chain carries TRBV7-9 and TRBJ1-4, with D unresolved. The CDR3 has 17 amino acids. The ends were cut back, 1 base at V and 8 bases at J, with 20 bases in the middle. Germline loops: CDR1 SEHNR, CDR2 FQNEAQ (reference sequence). The chain's CDR3 is CASSLGHNGALGEKLFF. The CDR3 nucleotides are TGTGCCAGCAGCTTAGGCCATAATGGCGCGCTAGGGGAAAAACTGTTTTTT.

The chain combines TRBV7-3 with TRBJ1-1, with 7 bases that match TRBD1. CDR1 and CDR2 from the germline V gene are SGHTA and FQGTGA. The J segment lost 6 bases and the V segment lost 5 bases, leaving 6 bases of the junction unmatched. The CDR3 covers 13 residues. This CDR3 is CASSTTGLSEAFF. CDR3 sequence (DNA): TGTGCCAGCAGCACGACAGGGTTGTCTGAAGCTTTCTTT.

The chain is built from TRBV9 and TRBJ2-5, with TRBD2 matching over 11 bases. CDR1 is SGDLS and CDR2 is YYNGEE in the germline V gene. Unmatched junction bases numbered 3, after V lost 4 bases and J lost 4 bases. The length of the CDR3 is 14 residues. The CDR3 coding sequence is TGTGCCAGCAGCCCGGGACTAGCGGTAGAGACCCAGTACTTC. This sequence encodes CASSPGLAVETQYF.

The chain has TRBV28 and TRBJ1-2; 11 bases align to TRBD1. This CDR3 has 15 residues. The J segment lost 3 bases and the V segment lost 4 bases, leaving 4 bases of the junction unmatched. Germline CDR1 and CDR2: MDHEN and SYDVKM. CDR3: CASSSGTGGYYGYTF. The CDR3 nucleotides read TGTGCCAGCAGTTCTGGGACAGGGGGTTACTATGGCTACACCTTC.

The chain uses TRBV7-9 and TRBJ1-1, with unresolved D. Germline loops: CDR1 SEHNR, CDR2 FQNEAQ (reference sequence). The CDR3 length is 13 residues. V lost 3 bases and J lost 4, with 9 bases in between. CDR3 coding DNA: TGTGCCAGCAGCTTCTCCGGGATCACTGAAGCTTTCTTT. It codes for CASSFSGITEAFF.

This chain links TRBV9 with TRBJ1-1; D call uncertain. The germline V gene has CDR1 SGDLS and CDR2 YYNGEE. There are 14 residues in the CDR3. V lost 0 bases and J 5 bases, leaving 11 bases between the germline ends. The CDR3 coding sequence is TGTGCCAGCAGCGTAGTGGCGGTCGGGACTGAAGCTTTCTTT. Translating it yields CASSVVAVGTEAFF.

The J gene is TRBJ2-3, the V gene TRBV4-1; tentatively, D is TRBD2 (5 bases). This CDR3 comprises 17 residues. Trimming cost V 2 bases and J 0 bases, with 15 bases left between them. Germline CDR1 and CDR2: MGHRA and YSYEKL. CDR3: CASSQTLIGGSTDTQYF. The CDR3 nucleotides are TGCGCCAGCAGCCAAACGTTAATTGGCGGGAGCACAGATACGCAGTATTTT.

V usage is TRBV19 and J usage is TRBJ1-4; D may be TRBD1 (5 bases). Germline V CDR1 and CDR2: LNHDA, SQIVND (reference sequence). The CDR3 runs 14 residues. V was clipped by 3 bases and J by 7 bases, with 12 bases between them. This CDR3 reads CASSMGPISEKLFF. The CDR3 nucleotides are TGTGCCAGTAGTATGGGACCCATCAGTGAAAAACTGTTTTTT.

This clone was counted a few times. In DNA form, the CDR3 reads TGTGCCAGCGGTAGCGGGGTTCAGCCCCAGCATTTT. It codes for CASGSGVQPQHF. The chain uses TRBV5-6 and TRBJ1-5; unclear D gene. The germline gives CDR1 SGHDT, CDR2 YYEEEE. This CDR3 spans 12 amino acids. V was cut by 7 bases and J by 6 bases, with 11 bases left in between.

The chain carries TRBV19 and TRBJ2-7; D possibly corresponds to TRBD2 (5 bases). Germline CDR1 LNHDA, CDR2 SQIVND (reference sequence). The ends were cut back, 11 bases at V and 2 bases at J, with 16 bases in the middle. The CDR3 extends over 13 amino acids. The CDR3: CASIGGPAYEQYF. CDR3 DNA sequence: TGTGCCTCCATCGGAGGCCCTGCCTACGAGCAGTACTTC.

This chain links TRBV19 with TRBJ2-2; TRBD1 is a possible D gene (5 bases). This CDR3 spans 14 amino acids. Trimming cost V 7 bases and J 3 bases, with 12 bases left between them. Germline-derived CDR1 and CDR2 are LNHDA and SQIVND (reference sequence). CDR3 nucleotides: TGTGCCAGTAACGACAGAAGGGACACCGGGGAGCTGTTTTTT. This sequence encodes CASNDRRDTGELFF.

J is TRBJ2-3 and V is TRBV4-1; 8 bases line up with TRBD2. The V segment lost 2 bases and the J segment 0 bases; nucleotides outside the gene matches: 7. Germline loops: CDR1 MGHRA, CDR2 YSYEKL. The CDR3 covers 17 residues. CDR3 in amino acids: CASSQHGSGGSTDTQYF. The CDR3 nucleotides read TGCGCCAGCAGCCAACACGGGAGCGGGGGTAGCACAGATACGCAGTATTTT.